These T cell receptor beta chains were read from a single sample in a study of spatial heterogeneity in lung cancer. TCRdb itself ran the 5' RACE reads through MiXCR, one entry per CDR3 protein. The sample comprises approximately 70,000 distinct CDR3 sequences, approximately 8.9% of which are singletons, and less than 2% rests with the top ten. The material was PBMCs, obtained at follow-up. The receptors were gathered from a female donor with early-stage non-small cell lung cancer. Each CDR3 is given with its conserved first and last residue. D genes are given only for firm matches. Size tells how often a clone was seen (once, few, many) or the class of an expanded clone, and some rows leave it out.

V gene: TRBV11-3
D gene: -
J gene: TRBJ2-1
clone size: many
CDR3 protein: CASSPSPGQGEQFF
CDR3 DNA: TGTGCCAGCAGCCCCTCTCCTGGACAAGGTGAGCAGTTCTTC

V gene: TRBV6-5
D gene: TRBD2
J gene: TRBJ2-7
clone size: many
CDR3 protein: CASSLGGRSSYEQYF
CDR3 DNA: TGTGCCAGCTCCTTAGGCGGGAGGAGCTCCTACGAGCAGTACTTC

V gene: TRBV10-3
D gene: -
J gene: TRBJ1-2
clone size: few
CDR3 protein: CAISESGTEANYGYTF
CDR3 DNA: TGTGCCATCAGTGAGTCGGGGACCGAAGCTAACTATGGCTACACCTTC

V gene: TRBV6-5
D gene: -
J gene: TRBJ2-1
clone size: -
CDR3 protein: CASSYGLGEQFF
CDR3 DNA: TGTGCCAGCAGTTATGGACTCGGTGAGCAGTTCTTC

V gene: TRBV20-1
D gene: -
J gene: TRBJ2-7
clone size: many
CDR3 protein: CSAQDGVQYYEQYF
CDR3 DNA: TGCAGTGCCCAGGACGGCGTGCAGTACTACGAGCAGTACTTC

V gene: TRBV6-4
D gene: TRBD2
J gene: TRBJ2-3
clone size: many
CDR3 protein: CASSRRGAGNTDTQYF
CDR3 DNA: TGTGCCAGCAGTCGCCGGGGAGCGGGAAACACAGATACGCAGTATTTT

V gene: TRBV6-6
D gene: -
J gene: TRBJ2-2
clone size: many
CDR3 protein: CASSGAGDTGELFF
CDR3 DNA: TGTGCCAGTTCCGGGGCAGGGGACACCGGGGAGCTGTTTTTT

V gene: TRBV5-1
D gene: -
J gene: TRBJ2-1
clone size: few
CDR3 protein: CASSLAAGNEQFF
CDR3 DNA: TGCGCCAGCAGCTTGGCCGCCGGCAATGAGCAGTTCTTC

V gene: TRBV20-1
D gene: -
J gene: TRBJ2-3
clone size: -
CDR3 protein: CSASPREDTQYF
CDR3 DNA: TGCAGTGCTTCCCCTAGGGAAGATACGCAGTATTTT

V gene: TRBV6-5
D gene: -
J gene: TRBJ2-5
clone size: many
CDR3 protein: CAAYSGETQYF
CDR3 DNA: TGTGCTGCCTATTCGGGGGAGACCCAGTACTTC

V gene: TRBV7-2
D gene: TRBD2
J gene: TRBJ2-1
clone size: many
CDR3 protein: CASSPRGLAGVNEQFF
CDR3 DNA: TGTGCCAGCAGCCCTAGGGGACTAGCGGGAGTCAATGAGCAGTTCTTC

V gene: TRBV6-6
D gene: TRBD1
J gene: TRBJ1-1
clone size: few
CDR3 protein: CASGVTGQGVGTEAFF
CDR3 DNA: TGTGCCAGCGGAGTTACGGGACAGGGAGTCGGGACTGAAGCTTTCTTT

V gene: TRBV5-6
D gene: TRBD2
J gene: TRBJ2-7
clone size: many
CDR3 protein: CASSWGLAGVSYEQYF
CDR3 DNA: TGTGCCAGCAGCTGGGGACTAGCGGGAGTGTCCTACGAGCAGTACTTC

V gene: TRBV7-9
D gene: -
J gene: TRBJ2-1
clone size: many
CDR3 protein: CASSLRGIDEQFF
CDR3 DNA: TGTGCCAGCAGCTTAAGAGGGATCGATGAGCAGTTCTTC